These 28 T cell receptor beta chains were all obtained from the same sample, sequenced in a study of CD8 T cells in ankylosing spondylitis. TCRdb re-analysed the 5' RACE reads in MiXCR, keeping a single row per CDR3 protein. The table has some 250,000 distinct CDR3 sequences, 8.6% seen once. Material for sequencing was blood, either unsorted or a sorted T cell fraction (not recorded which). All receptors come from a male donor with ankylosing spondylitis or in good health (not recorded which).

In its sample, this clonotype was seen many times. The J gene is TRBJ2-3, the V gene TRBV7-8; 15 positions agree with TRBD2. The CDR3 sequence is 20 residues long. V lost 5 bases to trimming and J lost 3 bases; unmatched junction nucleotides: 15. Looked up from germline, CDR1 is SGHVS and CDR2 is FQNEAQ. Written as DNA, the CDR3 is TGTGCCAGCAGCCGAGGATTGGGGACTAGCGGGAGGCGGGTGACAGATACGCAGTATTTT. Protein product: CASSRGLGTSGRRVTDTQYF.

This clonotype came up many times. The chain joins TRBV12-3 or TRBV12-4 to TRBJ2-2; D is ambiguous. V was clipped by 6 bases and J by 8 bases, with 22 bases between them. There are 16 residues in the CDR3. CDR3 loop: CASRPISQILMGELFF. The CDR3 DNA reads TGTGCCAGCAGACCCATCTCACAAATTCTTATGGGGGAGCTGTTTTTT.

This clonotype occurred many times. The V and J genes are TRBV30 and TRBJ2-3; no clear D gene. CDR3 length equals 12 residues. Germline CDR1 GTSNPN, CDR2 SVGIG (reference sequence). V dropped 1 base and J dropped 5 bases, with 7 bases sitting between them. CDR3 sequence reads: CAWSDLEDTQYF. The DNA for the CDR3 is TGTGCCTGGAGTGATCTAGAAGATACGCAGTATTTT.

The chain couples TRBV7-9 to TRBJ2-7, with D possibly matching TRBD2 (6 bases). Germline loops: CDR1 SEHNR, CDR2 FQNEAQ (reference sequence). The CDR3 contains 16 residues. Trimming shortened V by 5 bases and J by 1 base, and 18 bases separated the two germline ends. CDR3 in DNA: TGTGCCAGCAGCCACAGTGGTAGCGGCCTTTCCTACGAGCAGTACTTC. It codes for CASSHSGSGLSYEQYF.

In its sample, this clonotype was seen many times. The chain links TRBV5-6 to TRBJ1-2; D unresolved. Germline lookup yields CDR1 SGHDT and CDR2 YYEEEE. V lost 0 bases and J 4 bases, leaving 10 bases between the germline ends. The CDR3 contains 14 residues. CDR3 sequence (DNA): TGTGCCAGCAGCTTGGAGGCGGGGATCTATGGCTACACCTTC. The encoded protein is CASSLEAGIYGYTF.

This clonotype has a handful of counts. The chain couples TRBV11-2 to TRBJ2-3; D may match TRBD1 or TRBD2 (5 bases each). Germline V CDR1 and CDR2: SGHAT, FQNNGV. The ends were cut back, 3 bases at V and 1 base at J, with 11 bases in the middle. The CDR3 covers 15 residues. CDR3 sequence: CASSFPGSGTDTQYF. CDR3 DNA: TGTGCCAGCAGCTTCCCAGGGAGCGGCACAGATACGCAGTATTTT.

This clonotype came up many times. This chain connects TRBV29-1 to TRBJ2-2, with 14 nucleotides matching TRBD2. Germline V gene lookup returns CDR1 SQVTM and CDR2 ANQGSEA. With 6 bases clipped from V and 7 bases from J, the junction kept 4 bases outside the gene matches. The length of the CDR3 is 14 residues. The CDR3 is CSVGTSGRGGELFF. The CDR3 region has the DNA TGCAGCGTAGGGACTAGCGGGAGAGGCGGGGAGCTGTTTTTT.

This clonotype was counted at least ten times. This chain joins TRBV4-3 and TRBJ2-1; D is possibly TRBD2 (6 bases). This CDR3 comprises 16 residues. With 0 bases removed from V and 7 bases from J, the gap between germline ends came to 16 bases. CDR1 LGHNA and CDR2 YSLEER come from the germline V gene. The CDR3 coding sequence is TGCGCCAGCAGCCAAGATAGGGACTCCCGCTGGAATGAGCAGTTCTTC. Translated: CASSQDRDSRWNEQFF.

This clonotype was counted between two and nine times. The chain recombines TRBV29-1 with TRBJ2-1, with D unclear. CDR1 is SQVTM, CDR2 ANQGSEA, per germline. V lost 4 bases and J 0 bases, leaving 16 bases between the germline ends. CDR3 length equals 16 residues. Here the CDR3 reads CSVVMWAGSSYNEQFF. CDR3 nucleotides: TGCAGCGTTGTAATGTGGGCAGGCAGCTCCTACAATGAGCAGTTCTTC.

This clonotype was observed at least ten times. The chain employs TRBV20-1 and TRBJ2-3; 11 nucleotides line up with TRBD2. The CDR3 contains 15 residues. Per the germline V gene, CDR1 is DFQATT and CDR2 is SNEGSKA (reference sequence). With 5 bases clipped from V and 0 bases from J, the junction kept 4 bases outside the gene matches. The CDR3 DNA reads TGCAGTGCTCAAGGGACTAGCGGTAGCACAGATACGCAGTATTTT. Its protein product is CSAQGTSGSTDTQYF.

At least ten counts were recorded for this clonotype. This CDR3 reads CASSPFVGGAGGYTF. CDR3 nucleotide sequence: TGTGCCAGCAGTCCCTTCGTTGGGGGCGCGGGTGGCTACACCTTC. The rearrangement links TRBV12-3 or TRBV12-4 to TRBJ1-2; TRBD1 might be the D (6 bases). The CDR3 totals 15 residues. V was pared by 5 bases and J by 7 bases, with 20 bases between.

This clonotype was picked up many times. The chain couples TRBV7-6 to TRBJ2-7; no clear D. CDR1 and CDR2 (germline): SGHVS, FNYEAQ. CDR3 length: 15 amino acids. Trimming stripped 0 bases from V and 7 bases from J, with 16 bases between. The CDR3 loop reads CASSLAPQGTMEQYF. The CDR3 coding sequence is TGTGCCAGCAGCTTAGCCCCTCAAGGAACTATGGAGCAGTACTTC.

This clonotype was seen at least ten times. The rearrangement links TRBV7-3 to TRBJ2-2; 9 bases line up with TRBD2. The length of the CDR3 is 19 residues. The germline V gene has CDR1 SGHTA and CDR2 FQGTGA. Germline trimming cut 3 bases from V and 3 bases from J; bases unmatched to any gene: 14. CDR3 amino acids: CASSFPTGIAGVHTGELFF. DNA for the CDR3: TGTGCCAGCAGCTTCCCTACCGGCATAGCGGGAGTACACACCGGGGAGCTGTTTTTT. Full variable domain (remainder filled in from reference TRBV7-3 and TRBJ2-2): GAGVSQTPSNKVTEKGKYVELRCDPISGHTALYWYRQSLGQGPEFLIYFQGTGAADDSGLPNDRFFAVRPEGSVSTLKIQRTERGDSAVYLCASSFPTGIAGVHTGELFFGEGSRLTVL.

The V call is TRBV7-8, the J call TRBJ1-1; D is uncertain. V was pared by 1 base and J by 0 bases, with 15 bases between. CDR3 size: 17 residues. From germline, CDR1 is SGHVS and CDR2 FQNEAQ. The CDR3 loop is CASSLVSVTTMNTEAFF. CDR3 bases: TGTGCCAGCAGCTTAGTTTCCGTGACCACGATGAACACTGAAGCTTTCTTT.

The rearrangement joins TRBV11-2 to TRBJ2-5, with D unresolved. Germline CDR1 reads SGHAT; CDR2 reads FQNNGV. V was cut by 4 bases and J by 1 base, with 7 bases left in between. CDR3 size: 13 residues. The CDR3: CASSSGFQETQYF. The CDR3 nucleotides read TGTGCCAGCAGCTCTGGATTCCAAGAGACCCAGTACTTC.

This clonotype has at least ten counts. The chain employs TRBV20-1 and TRBJ2-7; weak D call: TRBD1 (6 bases). Germline values: CDR1 DFQATT, CDR2 SNEGSKA (reference sequence). CDR3 size: 11 residues. V lost 5 bases and J lost 5, with 10 bases in between. This chain's CDR3 is CSASQGNEQYF. The CDR3 nucleotides are TGCAGTGCTTCCCAGGGGAACGAGCAGTACTTC.

This clonotype was seen ten or more times. The V gene is TRBV7-2, the J gene TRBJ2-7, with D perhaps matching TRBD1 (6 bases). Trimming shortened V by 2 bases and J by 5 bases, and 13 bases separated the two germline ends. The CDR3 covers 14 residues. Per the germline V gene, CDR1 is SGHTA and CDR2 is FQGNSA. This CDR3 is CASSLWQGTDEQYF. The CDR3 DNA sequence: TGTGCCAGCAGCTTATGGCAGGGGACGGACGAGCAGTACTTC.

This clonotype was counted at least ten times. The chain carries TRBV7-9 and TRBJ1-3, with D perhaps TRBD1 (5 bases). Trimming pared 6 bases from V and 4 bases from J, leaving 13 bases between. Germline lookup yields CDR1 SEHNR and CDR2 FQNEAQ (reference sequence). The CDR3 has 14 amino acids. The CDR3 loop reads CASRAPGTGNTIYF. The CDR3 nucleotides read TGTGCCAGCAGGGCCCCAGGGACCGGAAACACCATATATTTT.

This clonotype came up many times. The CDR3 nucleotides are TGTGCCAGCAGTCCGAGGACTACCACAGATACGCAGTATTTT. Its protein is CASSPRTTTDTQYF. The chain recombines TRBV6-2 or TRBV6-3 with TRBJ2-3, with D maybe TRBD2 (6 bases). The CDR3 extends over 14 amino acids. Trimming removed 5 bases from V and 2 bases from J, with 11 bases in between. Germline V gene data show CDR1 as MNHEY and CDR2 as SVGEGT.

About this clonotype: One base away lies a much larger clone, so this may be a sequencing read error. The gene calls are TRBV20-1 and TRBJ1-1; D gene uncertain. The V end was cut by 3 bases, the J end by 1 base, with 12 bases between. Germline-derived CDR1 and CDR2 are DFQATT and SNEGSKA (reference sequence). This CDR3 has 14 amino acids. CDR3 in amino acids: CSASDGPQNTEAFF. CDR3 nucleotide sequence: TGCAGTGCTAGTGACGGGCCACAGAACACTGAAGCTTTCTTT.

As concerns this clonotype: A read error is possible here, since a much larger clone lies one base away. The chain employs TRBV12-3 or TRBV12-4 and TRBJ1-4, with unresolved D. The CDR3 length is 15 residues. The CDR3 DNA follows: TGTGCCAGCAGTCCTATGGCAGGAGTGAGAGAAAAACGGTTTTTT. Translating gives CASSPMAGVREKRFF.

This clonotype has at least ten counts. CDR3 loop: CASRETSGSFLGKNIQYF. CDR3 sequence (DNA): TGTGCCAGCAGAGAGACTAGCGGGAGTTTTTTAGGCAAAAACATTCAGTACTTC. The V gene is TRBV12-3 or TRBV12-4, the J gene TRBJ2-4; 12 bases line up with TRBD2. The CDR3 spans 18 residues. V shed 6 bases, J shed 3 bases, and the junction held 12 bases outside the gene matches.

This clonotype was detected ten times or more. This sequence joins TRBV7-9 and TRBJ1-1; the D gene is possibly TRBD1 (6 bases). This CDR3 has 13 amino acids. CDR1 is SEHNR, CDR2 FQNEAQ, per germline (reference sequence). V shed 7 bases and J shed 5 bases, with 14 bases lying between them. The CDR3 DNA is TGTGCCAGCACCTCTCAAGGGGGAACTGAAGCTTTCTTT. Translated: CASTSQGGTEAFF.

Note on this clonotype: Given a much more abundant clone one base away, this may be a read error. V and J are TRBV20-1 and TRBJ1-2; D gene unclear. This CDR3 comprises 15 residues. Looked up from germline, CDR1 is DFQATT and CDR2 is SNEGSKA (reference sequence). CDR3 loop: CSARPGPRFTDGSTF. The CDR3 nucleotides read TGCAGTGCTAGGCCTGGACCGCGGTTTACGGATGGCTCCACCTTC.

This clonotype was detected ten times or more. The chain has TRBV7-2 and TRBJ2-7, with D tentatively TRBD2 (5 bases). The germline CDR1 and CDR2 sequences are SGHTA and FQGNSA. This CDR3 region has 13 residues. V was clipped by 1 base and J by 7 bases, with 11 bases between them. DNA of the CDR3: TGTGCCAGCAGCTTAGATACCCGAGGGGAGCAGTACTTC. This encodes CASSLDTRGEQYF.

This clonotype came up many times. J is TRBJ2-6 and V is TRBV7-9; D gene unclear. Germline CDR1 and CDR2: SEHNR and FQNEAQ (reference sequence). This CDR3 has 16 residues. The V gene lost 0 bases and the J gene lost 0 bases, with 6 bases spanning the gap. The CDR3 coding sequence is TGTGCCAGCAGCTTAGCCCTGTTCTCTGGGGCCAACGTCCTGACTTTC. Translating it yields CASSLALFSGANVLTF.

Comment on this clonotype: A read error is possible here, since a much larger clone lies one base away. This chain uses TRBV6-1 with TRBJ1-1, with 7 bases fitting TRBD1. Germline CDR1 MNHNS, CDR2 SASEGT. This CDR3 is 16 amino acids long. CDR3 DNA sequence: TGTGCCTGCAGTGAGGGGGCCCTTCATAGGGGCACTGAAGCTTTCTTT. This codes for CACSEGALHRGTEAFF.

The V and J genes are TRBV15 and TRBJ1-2; the D gene is possibly TRBD1 (6 bases). Germline V lookup: CDR1 LNHNV, CDR2 YYDKDF (reference sequence). V shed 4 bases and J shed 5 bases, with 11 bases lying between them. The CDR3 sequence is 13 residues long. The CDR3 sequence is CATSNSGVYGYTF. In nucleotides, the CDR3 is TGTGCCACCAGCAACTCAGGGGTATATGGCTACACCTTC.